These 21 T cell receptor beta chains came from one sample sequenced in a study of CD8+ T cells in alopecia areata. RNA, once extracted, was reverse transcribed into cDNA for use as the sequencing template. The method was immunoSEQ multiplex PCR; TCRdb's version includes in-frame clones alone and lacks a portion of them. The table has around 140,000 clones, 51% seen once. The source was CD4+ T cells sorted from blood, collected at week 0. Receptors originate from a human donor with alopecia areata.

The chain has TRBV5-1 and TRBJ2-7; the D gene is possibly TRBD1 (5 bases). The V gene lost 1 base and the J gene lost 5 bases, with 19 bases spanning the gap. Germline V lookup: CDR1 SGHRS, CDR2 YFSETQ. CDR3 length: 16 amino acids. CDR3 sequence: CASSLISSGILDEQYF. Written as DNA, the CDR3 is TGCGCCAGCAGCTTGATTTCGTCAGGGATCTTGGACGAGCAGTACTTC.

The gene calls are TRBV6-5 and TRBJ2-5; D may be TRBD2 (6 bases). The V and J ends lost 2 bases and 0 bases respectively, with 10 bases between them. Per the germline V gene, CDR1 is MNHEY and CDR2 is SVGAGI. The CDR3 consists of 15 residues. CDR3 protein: CASSYTRDYQETQYF. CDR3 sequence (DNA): TGTGCCAGCAGTTACACGCGGGACTACCAAGAGACCCAGTACTTC.

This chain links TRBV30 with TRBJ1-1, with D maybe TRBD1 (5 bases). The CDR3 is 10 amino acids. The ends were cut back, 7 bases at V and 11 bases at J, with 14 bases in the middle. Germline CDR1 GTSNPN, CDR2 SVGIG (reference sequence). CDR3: CALGRLEAFF. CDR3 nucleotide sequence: TGTGCCTTGGGGCGGTTGGAGGCTTTCTTT.

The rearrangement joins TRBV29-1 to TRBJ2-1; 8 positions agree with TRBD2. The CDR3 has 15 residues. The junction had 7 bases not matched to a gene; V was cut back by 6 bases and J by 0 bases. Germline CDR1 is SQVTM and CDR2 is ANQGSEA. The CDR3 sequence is CSVGQSGSSYNEQFF. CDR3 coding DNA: TGCAGCGTAGGGCAAAGCGGGAGCTCCTACAATGAGCAGTTCTTC.

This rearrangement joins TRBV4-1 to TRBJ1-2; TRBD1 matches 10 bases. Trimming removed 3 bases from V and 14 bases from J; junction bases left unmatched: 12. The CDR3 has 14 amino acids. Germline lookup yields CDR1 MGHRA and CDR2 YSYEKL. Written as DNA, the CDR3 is TGCGCCAGCAGCCAGGCCGGGACAGGGGAATTTCGGACCTTC. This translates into CASSQAGTGEFRTF.

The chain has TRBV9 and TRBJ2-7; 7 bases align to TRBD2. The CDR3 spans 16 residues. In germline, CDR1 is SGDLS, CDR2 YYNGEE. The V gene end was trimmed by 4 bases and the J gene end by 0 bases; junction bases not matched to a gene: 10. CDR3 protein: CASSPRAGTTSYEQYF. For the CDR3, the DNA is TGTGCCAGCAGCCCTCGGGCCGGGACTACCTCCTACGAGCAGTACTTC.

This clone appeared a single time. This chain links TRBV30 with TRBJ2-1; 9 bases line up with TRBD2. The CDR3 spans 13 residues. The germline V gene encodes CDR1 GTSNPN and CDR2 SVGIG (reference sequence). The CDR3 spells CGLSLAGSNEQFF. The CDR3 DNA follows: TGTGGCCTCTCCCTAGCGGGAAGTAATGAGCAGTTCTTC.

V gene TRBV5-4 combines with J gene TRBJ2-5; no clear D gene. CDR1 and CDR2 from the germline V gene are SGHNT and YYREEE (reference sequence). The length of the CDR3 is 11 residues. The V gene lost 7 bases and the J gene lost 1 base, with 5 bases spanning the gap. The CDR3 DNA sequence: TGTGCCAGCGGGCCCCAAGAGACCCAGTACTTC. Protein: CASGPQETQYF. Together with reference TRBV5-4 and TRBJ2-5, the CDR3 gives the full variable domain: ETGVTQSPTHLIKTRGQQVTLRCSSQSGHNTVSWYQQALGQGPQFIFQYYREEENGRGNFPPRFSGLQFPNYSSELNVNALELDDSALYLCASGPQETQYFGPGTRLLVL.

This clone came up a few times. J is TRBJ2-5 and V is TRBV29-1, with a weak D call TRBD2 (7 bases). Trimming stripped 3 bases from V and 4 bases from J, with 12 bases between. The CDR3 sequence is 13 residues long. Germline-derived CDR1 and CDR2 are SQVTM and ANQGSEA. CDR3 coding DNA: TGCAGCGTTGACGGGGGGCACCGAGAGACCCAGTACTTC. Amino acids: CSVDGGHRETQYF.

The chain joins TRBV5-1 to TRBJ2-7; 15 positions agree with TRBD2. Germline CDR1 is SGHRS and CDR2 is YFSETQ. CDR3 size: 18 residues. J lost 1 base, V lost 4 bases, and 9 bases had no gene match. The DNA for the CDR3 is TGCGCCAGCAGCGATTCCGGGACTAGCGGGAGGCGTTCCTACGAGCAGTACTTC. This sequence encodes CASSDSGTSGRRSYEQYF.

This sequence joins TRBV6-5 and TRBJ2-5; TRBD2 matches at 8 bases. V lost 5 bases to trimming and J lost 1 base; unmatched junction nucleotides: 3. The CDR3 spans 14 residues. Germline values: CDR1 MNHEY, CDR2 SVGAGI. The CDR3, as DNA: TGTGCCAGCAGTGGTAGCGGGACCCAAGAGACCCAGTACTTC. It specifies CASSGSGTQETQYF.

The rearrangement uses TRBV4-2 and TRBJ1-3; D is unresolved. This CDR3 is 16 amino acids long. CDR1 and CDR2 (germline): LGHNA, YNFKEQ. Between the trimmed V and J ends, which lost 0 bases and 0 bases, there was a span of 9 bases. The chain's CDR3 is CASSQEWTGSGNTIYF. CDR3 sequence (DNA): TGTGCCAGCAGCCAAGAATGGACTGGCTCTGGAAACACCATATATTTT.

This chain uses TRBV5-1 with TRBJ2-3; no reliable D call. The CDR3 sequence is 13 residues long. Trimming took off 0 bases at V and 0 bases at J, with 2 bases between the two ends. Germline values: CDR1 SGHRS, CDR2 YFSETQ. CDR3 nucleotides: TGCGCCAGCAGCTTGGCCAGCACAGATACGCAGTATTTT. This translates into CASSLASTDTQYF.

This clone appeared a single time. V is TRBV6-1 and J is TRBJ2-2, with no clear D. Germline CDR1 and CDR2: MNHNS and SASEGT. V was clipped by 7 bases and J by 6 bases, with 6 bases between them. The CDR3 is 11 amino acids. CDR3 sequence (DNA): TGTGCCAGCACCAGGTCCGGGGAGCTGTTTTTT. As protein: CASTRSGELFF.

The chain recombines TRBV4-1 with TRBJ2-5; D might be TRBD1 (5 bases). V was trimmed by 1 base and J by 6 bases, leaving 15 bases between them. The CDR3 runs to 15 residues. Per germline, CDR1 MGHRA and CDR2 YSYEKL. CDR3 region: CASSQVPGSRQTQYF. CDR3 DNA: TGCGCCAGCAGCCAAGTTCCAGGGTCGCGGCAGACCCAGTACTTC.

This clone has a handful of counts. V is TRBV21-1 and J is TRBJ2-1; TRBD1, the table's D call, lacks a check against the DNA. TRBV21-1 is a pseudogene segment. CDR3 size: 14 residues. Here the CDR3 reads CASILGQSYNEQFF. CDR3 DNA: TGTGCCAGCATCCTCGGACAGTCCTACAATGAGCAGTTCTTC.

The CDR3 nucleotides are TGTGCCAGTACAAGATGGACAGCCGAGAACTCGGGATTTCAGCCCCAGCATTTT. Translation gives CASTRWTAENSGFQPQHF. The rearrangement joins TRBV19 to TRBJ1-5; D possibly corresponds to TRBD1 (6 bases). Trimming shortened V by 7 bases and J by 6 bases, and 28 bases separated the two germline ends. The germline V gene encodes CDR1 LNHDA and CDR2 SQIVND (reference sequence). This CDR3 is built from 18 residues.

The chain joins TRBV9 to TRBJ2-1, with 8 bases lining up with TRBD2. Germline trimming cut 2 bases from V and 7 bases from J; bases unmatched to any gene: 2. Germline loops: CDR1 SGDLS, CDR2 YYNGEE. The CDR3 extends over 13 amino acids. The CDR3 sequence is CASSVAGGNEQFF. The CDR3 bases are TGTGCCAGCAGCGTGGCGGGAGGAAATGAGCAGTTCTTC.

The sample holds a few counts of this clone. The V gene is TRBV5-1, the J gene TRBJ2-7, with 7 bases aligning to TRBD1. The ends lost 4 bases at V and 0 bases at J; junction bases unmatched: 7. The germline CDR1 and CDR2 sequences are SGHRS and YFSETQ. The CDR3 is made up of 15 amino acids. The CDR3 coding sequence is TGCGCCAGCAGCCCAAACCGGGACAGCTCCTACGAGCAGTACTTC. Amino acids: CASSPNRDSSYEQYF.

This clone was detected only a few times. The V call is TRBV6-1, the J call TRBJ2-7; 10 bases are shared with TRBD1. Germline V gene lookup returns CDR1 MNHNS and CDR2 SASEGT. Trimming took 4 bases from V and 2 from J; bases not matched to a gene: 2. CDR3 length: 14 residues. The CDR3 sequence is CASSGDRGTYEQYF. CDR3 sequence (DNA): TGTGCCAGCAGTGGGGACAGGGGAACCTACGAGCAGTACTTC.

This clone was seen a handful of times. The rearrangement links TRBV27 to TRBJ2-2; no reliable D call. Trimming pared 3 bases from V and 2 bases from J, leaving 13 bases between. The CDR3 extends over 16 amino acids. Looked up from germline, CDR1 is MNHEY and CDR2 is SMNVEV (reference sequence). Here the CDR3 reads CASSFFGRRNTGELFF. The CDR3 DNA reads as TGTGCCAGCAGTTTCTTCGGCAGGAGAAACACCGGGGAGCTGTTTTTT.